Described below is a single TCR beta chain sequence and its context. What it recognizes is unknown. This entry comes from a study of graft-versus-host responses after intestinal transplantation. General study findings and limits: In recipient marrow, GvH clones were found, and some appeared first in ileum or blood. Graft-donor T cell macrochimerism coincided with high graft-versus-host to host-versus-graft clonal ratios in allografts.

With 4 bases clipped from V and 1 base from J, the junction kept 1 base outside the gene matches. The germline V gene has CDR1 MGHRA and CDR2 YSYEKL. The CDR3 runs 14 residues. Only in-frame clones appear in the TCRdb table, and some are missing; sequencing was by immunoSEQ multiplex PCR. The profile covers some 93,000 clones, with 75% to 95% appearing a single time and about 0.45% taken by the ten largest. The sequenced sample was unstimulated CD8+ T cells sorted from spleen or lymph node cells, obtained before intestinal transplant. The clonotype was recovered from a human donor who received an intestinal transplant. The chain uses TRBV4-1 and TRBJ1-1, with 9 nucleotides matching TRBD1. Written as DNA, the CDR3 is TGCGCCAGCAGCCGGGGACAGGGGAACACTGAAGCTTTCTTT. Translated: CASSRGQGNTEAFF.